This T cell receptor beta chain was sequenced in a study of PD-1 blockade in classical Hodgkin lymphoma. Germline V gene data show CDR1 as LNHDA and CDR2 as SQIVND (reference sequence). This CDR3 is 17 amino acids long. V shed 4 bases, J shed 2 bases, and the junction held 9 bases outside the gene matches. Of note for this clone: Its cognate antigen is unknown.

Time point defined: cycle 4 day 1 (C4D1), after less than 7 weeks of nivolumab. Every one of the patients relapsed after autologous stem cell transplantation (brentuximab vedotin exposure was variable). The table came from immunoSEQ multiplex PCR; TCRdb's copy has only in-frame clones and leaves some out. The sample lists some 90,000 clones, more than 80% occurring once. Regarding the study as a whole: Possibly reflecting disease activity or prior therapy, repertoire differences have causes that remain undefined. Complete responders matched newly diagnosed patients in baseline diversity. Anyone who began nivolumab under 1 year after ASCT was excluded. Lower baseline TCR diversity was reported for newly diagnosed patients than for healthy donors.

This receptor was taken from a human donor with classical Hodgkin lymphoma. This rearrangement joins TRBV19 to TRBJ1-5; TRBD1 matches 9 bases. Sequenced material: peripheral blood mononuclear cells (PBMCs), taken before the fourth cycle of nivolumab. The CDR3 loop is CASSSSQGARGNQPQHF. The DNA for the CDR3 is TGTGCCAGTAGTAGCTCACAGGGGGCAAGGGGCAATCAGCCCCAGCATTTT. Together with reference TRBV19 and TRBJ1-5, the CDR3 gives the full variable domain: DGGITQSPKYLFRKEGQNVTLSCEQNLNHDAMYWYRQDPGQGLRLIYYSQIVNDFQKGDIAEGYSVSREKKESFPLTVTSAQKNPTAFYLCASSSSQGARGNQPQHFGDGTRLSIL.